This paragraph covers one T cell receptor (beta chain) sequence. Its target is unknown. Germline V lookup: CDR1 MGHDK, CDR2 SYGVNS. This CDR3 comprises 16 residues. V was clipped by 5 bases and J by 2 bases; unmatched bases: 10. The sample comes from a study of T-cell reconstitution after alpha-beta-depleted transplantation in children. Preparing the TCRbeta library involved the use of unique molecular identifiers. TCRdb used MiXCR to reprocess the PCR reads, holding one entry per CDR3 protein. The repertoire holds roughly 790,000 distinct CDR3 sequences, with around 17% as singletons. Findings and caveats of the study: Expanded graft clones numbering several hundred reportedly gave rise to alpha-beta T cells about two months after transplant. Among T cells one year after transplant, newly produced cells accounted for most counts and diversity.

This specimen consisted of PBMCs, mostly from graft donor cells, obtained 360 days after TCRalphabeta/CD19-depleted stem cell transplant. V is TRBV25-1 and J is TRBJ2-7; 9 bases are a match to TRBD2. The origin of this receptor is a male patient aged 10-17 years who had a stem cell transplant for acute lymphoblastic leukemia, so the T cells may come from the graft donor. Written as DNA, the CDR3 is TGTGCCAGCAGTTCCCTTACTAGCGGGTTCCCCTACGAGCAGTACTTC. Translating it yields CASSSLTSGFPYEQYF.